This T cell receptor beta chain was found in a study of T cell responses to AZD1222 COVID-19 vaccine. The repertoire was sequenced with immunoSEQ multiplex PCR; TCRdb's copy has only in-frame clones and lacks some. This sample yields roughly 80,000 clones, of which about nine tenths are seen a single time; roughly 4.5% belongs to the top ten. This clone was detected once. V shed 4 bases and J shed 8 bases, with 12 bases lying between them. This CDR3 contains 13 residues. The germline CDR1 and CDR2 sequences are SGHTA and FQGTGA. This TCR derives from an adult in good health. This chain joins TRBV7-3 and TRBJ2-1, with D perhaps matching TRBD2 (6 bases). The sequenced sample was peripheral blood, obtained on day 0 of MenACWY control vaccination. In nucleotides, the CDR3 is TGTGCCAGCAGCTCGACTAGTAATGATGAGCAGTTCTTC. This codes for CASSSTSNDEQFF. Drawing the rest from reference TRBV7-3 and TRBJ2-1, the complete variable domain is GAGVSQTPSNKVTEKGKYVELRCDPISGHTALYWYRQSLGQGPEFLIYFQGTGAADDSGLPNDRFFAVRPEGSVSTLKIQRTERGDSAVYLCASSSTSNDEQFFGPGTRLTVL.